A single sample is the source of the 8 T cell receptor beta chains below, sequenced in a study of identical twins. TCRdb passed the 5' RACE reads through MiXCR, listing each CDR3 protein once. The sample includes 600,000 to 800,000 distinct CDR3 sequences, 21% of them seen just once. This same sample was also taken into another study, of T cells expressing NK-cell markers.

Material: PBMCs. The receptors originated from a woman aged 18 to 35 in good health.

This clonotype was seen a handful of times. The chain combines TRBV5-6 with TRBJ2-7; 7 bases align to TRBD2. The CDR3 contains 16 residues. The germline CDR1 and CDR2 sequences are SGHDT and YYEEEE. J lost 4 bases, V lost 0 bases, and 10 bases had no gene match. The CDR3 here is CASSLDSGGRLYEQYF. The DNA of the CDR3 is TGTGCCAGCAGCTTGGATTCGGGGGGACGTCTGTACGAGCAGTACTTC.

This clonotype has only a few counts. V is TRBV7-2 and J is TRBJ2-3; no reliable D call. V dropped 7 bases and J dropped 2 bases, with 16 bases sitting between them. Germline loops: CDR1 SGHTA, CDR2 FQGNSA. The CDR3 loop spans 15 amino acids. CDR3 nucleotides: TGTGCCAGCATCGACCACGACGCGTTCACAGATACGCAGTATTTT. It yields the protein CASIDHDAFTDTQYF.

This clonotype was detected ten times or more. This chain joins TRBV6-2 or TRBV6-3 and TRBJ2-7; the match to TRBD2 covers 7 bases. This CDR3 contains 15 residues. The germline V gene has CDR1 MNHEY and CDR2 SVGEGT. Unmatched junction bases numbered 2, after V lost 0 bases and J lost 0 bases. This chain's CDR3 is CASSYSGGGSYEQYF. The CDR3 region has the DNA TGTGCCAGCAGTTACTCCGGCGGGGGCTCCTACGAGCAGTACTTC.

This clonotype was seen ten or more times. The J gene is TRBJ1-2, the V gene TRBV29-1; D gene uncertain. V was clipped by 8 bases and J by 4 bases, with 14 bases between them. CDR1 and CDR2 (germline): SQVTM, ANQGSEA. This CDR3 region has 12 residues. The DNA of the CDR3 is TGCAGCTCCCATACAGCCCTCTATGGCTACACCTTC. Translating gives CSSHTALYGYTF.

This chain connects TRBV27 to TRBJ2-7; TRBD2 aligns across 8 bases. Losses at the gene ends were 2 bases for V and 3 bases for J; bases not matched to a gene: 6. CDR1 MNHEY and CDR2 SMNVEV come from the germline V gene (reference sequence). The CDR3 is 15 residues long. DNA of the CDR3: TGTGCCAGCAGTTTACGAGTGGCGGGAGGCTACGAGCAGTACTTC. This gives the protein CASSLRVAGGYEQYF.

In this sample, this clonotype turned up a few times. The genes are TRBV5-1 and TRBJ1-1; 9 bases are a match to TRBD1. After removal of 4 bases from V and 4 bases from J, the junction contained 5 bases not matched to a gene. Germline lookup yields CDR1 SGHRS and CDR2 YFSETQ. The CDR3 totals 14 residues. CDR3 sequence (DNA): TGCGCCAGCAGCACACAGGGGGCGCCCACTGAAGCTTTCTTT. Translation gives CASSTQGAPTEAFF.

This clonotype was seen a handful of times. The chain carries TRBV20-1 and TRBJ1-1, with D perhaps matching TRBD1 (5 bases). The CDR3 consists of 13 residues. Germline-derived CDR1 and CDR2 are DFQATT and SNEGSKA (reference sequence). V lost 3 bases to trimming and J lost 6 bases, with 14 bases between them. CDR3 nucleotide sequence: TGCAGTGCTAGGACACAGTGGGGGGCTGAAGCTTTCTTT. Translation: CSARTQWGAEAFF.

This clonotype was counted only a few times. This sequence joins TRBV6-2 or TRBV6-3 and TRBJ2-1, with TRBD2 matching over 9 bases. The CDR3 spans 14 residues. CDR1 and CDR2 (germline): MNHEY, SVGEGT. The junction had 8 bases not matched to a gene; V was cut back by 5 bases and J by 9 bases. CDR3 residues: CASSRGGALREQFF. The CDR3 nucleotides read TGTGCCAGCAGTCGCGGGGGGGCTCTTCGTGAGCAGTTCTTC.